One sample yielded the 20 T cell receptor beta chains listed below, sequenced in a study of regulatory T cells in long-lasting Graves disease. Arm-PCR with iRepertoire HTBI primers amplified the CDR3 regions for these TCR beta libraries. TCRdb recomputed calls from the multiplex PCR reads with MiXCR, one row per CDR3 protein. Among hundreds of thousands of distinct CDR3 sequences listed, roughly 15% were seen once. Noted time point: newly diagnosed GD, antithyroid drugs for less than 3 months. Researchers made the TCR library from RNA that was extracted from PBMCs. The data were also submitted as part of a second study, on T cells in Graves' hyperthyroidism and ophthalmopathy.

Sequenced material: peripheral blood mononuclear cells (PBMCs), taken at new diagnosis, from a patient treated with antithyroid drugs. Source of these receptors: a young man with Graves disease.

This rearrangement joins TRBV19 to TRBJ1-5, with D possibly TRBD1 on 6 matching bases. V lost 8 bases and J 7 bases, leaving 21 bases between the germline ends. Germline V gene lookup returns CDR1 LNHDA and CDR2 SQIVND (reference sequence). The length of the CDR3 is 15 residues. CDR3 in DNA: TGTGCCAGTGCTCCGGGGGGGCAGTGGCACCAGCCCCAGCATTTT. Its translation is CASAPGGQWHQPQHF.

The sample holds a few counts of this clonotype. The chain combines TRBV7-2 with TRBJ2-7, with D possibly matching TRBD2 (5 bases). The ends were cut back, 1 base at V and 0 bases at J, with 13 bases in the middle. From germline, CDR1 is SGHTA and CDR2 FQGNSA. This CDR3 has 16 residues. The CDR3 nucleotides are TGTGCCAGCAGCTTAGTTGGAGGTTCGGCCTCCTACGAGCAGTACTTC. Protein sequence: CASSLVGGSASYEQYF.

The rearrangement joins TRBV3-1 to TRBJ2-5; 7 nucleotides line up with TRBD2. CDR1 is LGHDT and CDR2 is YNNKEL in the germline V gene (reference sequence). CDR3 length: 17 amino acids. J lost 2 bases, V lost 1 base, and 10 bases had no gene match. Here the CDR3 reads CASSQGFHAGEQETQYF. CDR3 bases: TGTGCCAGCAGCCAAGGGTTTCACGCGGGAGAGCAAGAGACCCAGTACTTC.

This clonotype was seen repeatedly, ten times or more. V is TRBV29-1 and J is TRBJ1-4, with D perhaps matching TRBD1 (5 bases). The ends were cut back, 6 bases at V and 5 bases at J, with 13 bases in the middle. The CDR3 consists of 13 residues. Germline CDR1 reads SQVTM; CDR2 reads ANQGSEA. The CDR3 reads CSVDTEGNEKLFF. Written as DNA, the CDR3 is TGCAGCGTGGACACCGAGGGGAATGAAAAACTGTTTTTT.

A few counts support this clonotype. The V and J genes are TRBV5-5 and TRBJ2-5, with D tentatively TRBD1 or TRBD2 (5 bases each). CDR1 SGHKS and CDR2 YYEKEE come from the germline V gene (reference sequence). The CDR3 has 14 residues. The V and J ends lost 0 bases and 3 bases respectively, with 9 bases between them. The CDR3 spells CASSLAGTKETQYF. In nucleotides, the CDR3 is TGTGCCAGCAGCTTGGCCGGGACCAAAGAGACCCAGTACTTC.

The chain joins TRBV5-6 to TRBJ1-5; D is unresolved. Germline CDR1 reads SGHDT; CDR2 reads YYEEEE. The CDR3 spans 15 residues. Deletions cut 1 base from V and 0 bases from J, with 8 bases between. This chain's CDR3 is CASSLFTPSNQPQHF. DNA of the CDR3: TGTGCCAGCAGCTTGTTTACCCCTAGCAATCAGCCCCAGCATTTT.

The V call is TRBV5-4, the J call TRBJ1-2; 9 nucleotides line up with TRBD1. This CDR3 comprises 15 residues. Germline V gives CDR1 SGHNT, CDR2 YYREEE (reference sequence). V shed 3 bases and J 6 bases; nucleotides not matched to a gene: 9. CDR3 region: CASSWWDRESHGYTF. The CDR3 DNA follows: TGTGCCAGCAGCTGGTGGGACAGGGAATCTCATGGCTACACCTTC.

This clonotype turned up a few times. V and J are TRBV4-1 and TRBJ2-7; tentative D call: TRBD2 (7 bases). This CDR3 spans 14 amino acids. Germline CDR1 reads MGHRA; CDR2 reads YSYEKL. Trimming took off 9 bases at V and 6 bases at J, with 21 bases between the two ends. The CDR3 coding sequence is TGCGCCAGTACTTTAAGTCCGGGGGGCCTCGAGCAGTACTTC. Translated: CASTLSPGGLEQYF.

The table lists this clonotype with a few counts. The J gene is TRBJ2-1, the V gene TRBV4-1, with TRBD2 matching over 9 bases. The CDR3 covers 15 residues. In germline, CDR1 is MGHRA, CDR2 YSYEKL. V lost 3 bases and J lost 7; bases outside the gene matches: 7. The CDR3 here is CASSHSGSSPNEQFF. The CDR3 coding sequence is TGCGCCAGCAGCCATAGCGGGAGTTCCCCAAATGAGCAGTTCTTC.

This chain links TRBV5-8 with TRBJ1-2, with TRBD1 identical over 9 bases. The germline V gene encodes CDR1 SGHTS and CDR2 YDEGEE. V trimming: 3 bases; J trimming: 4 bases; junction bases outside the gene matches: 4. The CDR3 runs 14 residues. The CDR3 nucleotides read TGTGCCAGCAGCTCACAGGGGGCTTTCTATGGCTACACCTTC. As protein: CASSSQGAFYGYTF.

The DNA of the CDR3 is TGCAGCCGACACGAGATGAACACTGAAGCTTTCTTT. Its translation is CSRHEMNTEAFF. The chain recombines TRBV20-1 with TRBJ1-1; no reliable D call. CDR3 length: 12 residues. In germline, CDR1 is DFQATT, CDR2 SNEGSKA (reference sequence).

DNA for the CDR3: TGTGCCAGCAGATCGGGACAGCCAAATCAGCCCCAGCATTTT. Residues: CASRSGQPNQPQHF. The chain carries TRBV28 and TRBJ1-5, with 7 bases that match TRBD1. The CDR3 totals 14 residues. The germline gives CDR1 MDHEN, CDR2 SYDVKM. J was trimmed by 4 bases and V by 6 bases; bases with no gene match: 6.

The CDR3 nucleotides read TGTGCCAGCAGCTTGGAAGGGAACCCAAATGAAAAACTGTTTTTT. Encoded protein: CASSLEGNPNEKLFF. This rearrangement joins TRBV5-8 to TRBJ1-4, with D hard to call. Trimming removed 0 bases at V and 5 bases at J, with 11 bases between. The CDR3 totals 15 residues. The germline V gene has CDR1 SGHTS and CDR2 YDEGEE.

This clonotype was seen a few times. The CDR3 nucleotides read TGTGCCACCAGCAGAGATCTAAGGAGCAATCAGCCCCAGCATTTT. Translation: CATSRDLRSNQPQHF. The chain is built from TRBV15 and TRBJ1-5; D is undetermined. V was clipped by 0 bases and J by 1 base, with 7 bases between them. Germline V lookup: CDR1 LNHNV, CDR2 YYDKDF (reference sequence). The CDR3 contains 15 residues.

The chain combines TRBV9 with TRBJ2-1; D may be TRBD1 or TRBD2 (5 bases each). Trimming removed 0 bases from V and 7 bases from J, with 17 bases in between. The germline V gene encodes CDR1 SGDLS and CDR2 YYNGEE. The CDR3 is 16 amino acids. CDR3 sequence (DNA): TGTGCCAGCAGCGTAGCAGCAGGGACCATAAGGAATGAGCAGTTCTTC. Its protein product is CASSVAAGTIRNEQFF.

The V gene is TRBV7-8, the J gene TRBJ1-1, with 8 bases lining up with TRBD1. The CDR3 is made up of 13 amino acids. Per germline, CDR1 SGHVS and CDR2 FQNEAQ. Trimming cost V 5 bases and J 6 bases; bases outside gene matches: 5. The CDR3 region is CASSLTGVPEAFF. DNA for the CDR3: TGTGCCAGCAGCCTGACAGGGGTTCCTGAAGCTTTCTTT.

This clonotype was counted a few times. V is TRBV6-5 and J is TRBJ2-3, with 8 bases identical to TRBD1. The CDR3 covers 13 residues. Germline trimming cut 4 bases from V and 4 bases from J; bases unmatched to any gene: 1. The germline gives CDR1 MNHEY, CDR2 SVGAGI. The CDR3 DNA is TGTGCCAGCAGTTGGGACAGGCCAGATACGCAGTATTTT. Residues: CASSWDRPDTQYF.

This clonotype has at least ten counts. The V and J genes are TRBV7-9 and TRBJ2-1, with 8 bases aligning to TRBD1. The CDR3 length is 15 residues. Germline values: CDR1 SEHNR, CDR2 FQNEAQ (reference sequence). J was trimmed by 7 bases and V by 5 bases; bases with no gene match: 10. As DNA, the CDR3 is TGTGCCAGCAGCATCGGACAGGGTAGAAATAATGAGCAGTTCTTC. It is translated as CASSIGQGRNNEQFF.

The table lists this clonotype with many counts. J is TRBJ1-1 and V is TRBV18; 10 bases match TRBD1. Germline values: CDR1 KGHSH, CDR2 LQKENI. V shed 4 bases and J 4 bases; nucleotides not matched to a gene: 3. The CDR3 totals 14 residues. This CDR3 is CASSHGQGGTEAFF. The CDR3 coding sequence is TGTGCCAGCTCACACGGACAGGGGGGCACTGAAGCTTTCTTT.

This clonotype was found a few times. The genes are TRBV6-2 or TRBV6-3 and TRBJ1-5; TRBD1 might be the D (5 bases). Germline-derived CDR1 and CDR2 are MNHEY and SVGEGT. The CDR3 is 15 amino acids. Between the trimmed V and J ends, which lost 7 bases and 0 bases, there was a span of 13 bases. CDR3 DNA: TGTGCCAGCACCCTGGACAAGGATAGCAATCAGCCCCAGCATTTT. Amino acid sequence: CASTLDKDSNQPQHF.